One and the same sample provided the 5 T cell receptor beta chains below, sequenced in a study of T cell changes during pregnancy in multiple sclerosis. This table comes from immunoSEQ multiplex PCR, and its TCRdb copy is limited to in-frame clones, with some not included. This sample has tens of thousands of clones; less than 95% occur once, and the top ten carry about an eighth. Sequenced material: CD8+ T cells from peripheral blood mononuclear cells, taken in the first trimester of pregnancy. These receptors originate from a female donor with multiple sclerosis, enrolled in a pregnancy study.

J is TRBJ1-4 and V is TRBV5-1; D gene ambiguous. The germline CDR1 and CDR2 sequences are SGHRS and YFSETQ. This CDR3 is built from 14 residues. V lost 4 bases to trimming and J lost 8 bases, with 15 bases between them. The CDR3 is CASSPEAGWEKLFF. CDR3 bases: TGCGCCAGCAGCCCCGAGGCGGGGTGGGAAAAACTGTTTTTT.

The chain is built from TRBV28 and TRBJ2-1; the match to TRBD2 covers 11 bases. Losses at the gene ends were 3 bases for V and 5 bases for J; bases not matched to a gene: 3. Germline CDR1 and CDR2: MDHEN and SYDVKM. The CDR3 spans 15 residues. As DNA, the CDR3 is TGTGCCAGCAGTTTCGGGACTAGCGGAAACAATGAGCAGTTCTTC. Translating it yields CASSFGTSGNNEQFF. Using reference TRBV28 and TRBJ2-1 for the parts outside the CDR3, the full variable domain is DVKVTQSSRYLVKRTGEKVFLECVQDMDHENMFWYRQDPGLGLRLIYFSYDVKMKEKGDIPEGYSVSREKKERFSLILESASTNQTSMYLCASSFGTSGNNEQFFGPGTRLTVL.

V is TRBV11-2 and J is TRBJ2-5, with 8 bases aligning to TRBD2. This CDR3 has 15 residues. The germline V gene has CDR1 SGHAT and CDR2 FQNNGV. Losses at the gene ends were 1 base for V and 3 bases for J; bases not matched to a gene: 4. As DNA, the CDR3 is TGTGCCAGCAGCTTAGCGGGAGGGCCGGAAGAGACCCAGTACTTC. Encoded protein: CASSLAGGPEETQYF.

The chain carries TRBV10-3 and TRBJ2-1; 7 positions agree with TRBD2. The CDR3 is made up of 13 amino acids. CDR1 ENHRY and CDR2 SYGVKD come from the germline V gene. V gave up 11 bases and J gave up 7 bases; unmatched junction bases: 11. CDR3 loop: CAVLAVATNEQFF. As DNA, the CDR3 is TGTGCCGTCCTAGCGGTAGCGACGAATGAGCAGTTCTTC.

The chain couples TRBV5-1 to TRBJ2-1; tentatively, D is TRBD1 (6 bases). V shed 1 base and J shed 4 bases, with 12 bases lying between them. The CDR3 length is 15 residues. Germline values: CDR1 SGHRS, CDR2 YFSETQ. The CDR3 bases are TGCGCCAGCAGCTTGACTAATACAGGGTACAATGAGCAGTTCTTC. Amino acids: CASSLTNTGYNEQFF.